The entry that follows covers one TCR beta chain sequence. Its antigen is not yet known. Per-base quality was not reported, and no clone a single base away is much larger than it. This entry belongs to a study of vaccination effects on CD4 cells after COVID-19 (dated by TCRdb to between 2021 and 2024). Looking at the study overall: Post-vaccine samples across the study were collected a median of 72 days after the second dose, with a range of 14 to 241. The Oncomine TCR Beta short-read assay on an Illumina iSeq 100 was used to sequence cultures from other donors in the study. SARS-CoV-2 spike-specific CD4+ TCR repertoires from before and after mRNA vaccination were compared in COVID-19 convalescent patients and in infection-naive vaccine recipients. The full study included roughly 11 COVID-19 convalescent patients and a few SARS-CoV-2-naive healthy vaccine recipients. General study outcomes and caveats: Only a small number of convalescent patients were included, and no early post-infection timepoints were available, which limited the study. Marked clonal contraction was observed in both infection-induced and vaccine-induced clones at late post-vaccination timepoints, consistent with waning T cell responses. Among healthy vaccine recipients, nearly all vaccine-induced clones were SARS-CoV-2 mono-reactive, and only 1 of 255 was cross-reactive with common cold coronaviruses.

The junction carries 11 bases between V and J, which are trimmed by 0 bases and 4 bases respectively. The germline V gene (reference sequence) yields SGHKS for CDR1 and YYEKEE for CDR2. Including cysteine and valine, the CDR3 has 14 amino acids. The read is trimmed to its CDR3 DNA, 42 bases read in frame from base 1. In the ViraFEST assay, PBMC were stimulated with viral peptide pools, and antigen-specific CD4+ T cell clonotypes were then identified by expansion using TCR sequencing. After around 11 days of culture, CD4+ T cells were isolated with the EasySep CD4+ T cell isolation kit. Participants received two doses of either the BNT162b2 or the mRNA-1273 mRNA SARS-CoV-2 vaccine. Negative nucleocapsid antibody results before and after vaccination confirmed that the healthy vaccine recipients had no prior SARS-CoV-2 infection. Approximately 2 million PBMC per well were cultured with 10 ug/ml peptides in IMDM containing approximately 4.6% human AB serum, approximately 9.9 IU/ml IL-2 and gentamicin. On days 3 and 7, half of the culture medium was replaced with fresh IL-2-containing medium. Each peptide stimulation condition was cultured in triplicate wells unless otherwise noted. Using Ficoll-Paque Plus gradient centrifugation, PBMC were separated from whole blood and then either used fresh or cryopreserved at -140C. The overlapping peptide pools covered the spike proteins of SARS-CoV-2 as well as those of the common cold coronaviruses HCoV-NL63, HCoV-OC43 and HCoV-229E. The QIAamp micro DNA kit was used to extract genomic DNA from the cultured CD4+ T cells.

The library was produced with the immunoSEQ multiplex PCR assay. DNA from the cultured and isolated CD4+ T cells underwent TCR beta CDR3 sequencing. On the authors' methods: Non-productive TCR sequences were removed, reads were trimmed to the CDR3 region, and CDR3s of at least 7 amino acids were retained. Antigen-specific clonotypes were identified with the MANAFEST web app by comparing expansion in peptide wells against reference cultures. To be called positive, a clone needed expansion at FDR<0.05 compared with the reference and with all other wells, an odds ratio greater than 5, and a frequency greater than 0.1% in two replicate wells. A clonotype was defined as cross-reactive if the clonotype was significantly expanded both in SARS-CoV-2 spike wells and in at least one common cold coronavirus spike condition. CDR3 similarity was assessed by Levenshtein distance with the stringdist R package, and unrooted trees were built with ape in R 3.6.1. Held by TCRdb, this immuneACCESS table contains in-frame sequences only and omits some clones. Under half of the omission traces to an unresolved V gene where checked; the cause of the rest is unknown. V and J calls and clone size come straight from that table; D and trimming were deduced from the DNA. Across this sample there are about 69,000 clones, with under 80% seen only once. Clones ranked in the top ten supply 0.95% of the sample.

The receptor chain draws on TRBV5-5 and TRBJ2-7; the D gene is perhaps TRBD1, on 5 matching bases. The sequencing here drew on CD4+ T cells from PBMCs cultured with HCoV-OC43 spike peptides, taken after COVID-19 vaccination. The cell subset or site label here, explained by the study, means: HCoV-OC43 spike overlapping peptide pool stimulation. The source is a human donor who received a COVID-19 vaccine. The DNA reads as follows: TGTGCCAGCAGCTTGGGACCGACAGCTTACGAGCAGTACGTC. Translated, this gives CASSLGPTAYEQYV.